The TCR beta chain under discussion was sequenced for a study of blood T cell repertoires in COVID-19. Study details: Spain, Italy and the United States supplied samples that represented acute and convalescent COVID-19.

Original methodology: Estimation of nucleated cell counts relied on the amplification of reference gene primers. The data were produced by immunoSEQ multiplex PCR, yet TCRdb's version contains in-frame clones alone and is incomplete. V and J calls plus clone size are reproduced from that table; the DNA served to infer D and trimming. This table has around 160,000 clones, around 80% appearing once. The CDR3 spans 13 residues. The clonotype comes from a human donor in a cohort sampled during active COVID-19. The specimen sequenced was peripheral blood. This chain joins TRBV7-5 and TRBJ2-1; the table gives TRBD1 as D, unverified against the DNA. TRBV7-5 is reported as a pseudogene. In DNA form, the CDR3 reads TGTGTCAGAAGCTTACCAGGGGGTAATGAGCAGTTCTTC. Translated, it gives CVRSLPGGNEQFF.